This T cell receptor (beta chain) was recovered during a study of cytomegalovirus exposure and HLA in healthy donors. In this sample, this clone turned up once. The CDR3 has 18 residues. Trimming shortened V by 1 base and J by 4 bases, and 22 bases separated the two germline ends. Germline loops: CDR1 MNHNS, CDR2 SASEGT. Primers included in the PCR were 60 Vbeta and 13 Jbeta primers. Profiled with immunoSEQ multiplex PCR; TCRdb holds only in-frame clones, not every one. The table includes fewer than 200,000 clones, roughly 90% detected once. The sample comprised PBMCs. The receptor was isolated from a girl less than two years old in good health and CMV-seronegative. The chain is built from TRBV6-1 and TRBJ1-1; no reliable D call. CDR3 bases: TGTGCCAGCAGTGAAGGTTATGGGTTTGGGCTGTCAAGCACTGAAGCTTTCTTT. Protein: CASSEGYGFGLSSTEAFF.